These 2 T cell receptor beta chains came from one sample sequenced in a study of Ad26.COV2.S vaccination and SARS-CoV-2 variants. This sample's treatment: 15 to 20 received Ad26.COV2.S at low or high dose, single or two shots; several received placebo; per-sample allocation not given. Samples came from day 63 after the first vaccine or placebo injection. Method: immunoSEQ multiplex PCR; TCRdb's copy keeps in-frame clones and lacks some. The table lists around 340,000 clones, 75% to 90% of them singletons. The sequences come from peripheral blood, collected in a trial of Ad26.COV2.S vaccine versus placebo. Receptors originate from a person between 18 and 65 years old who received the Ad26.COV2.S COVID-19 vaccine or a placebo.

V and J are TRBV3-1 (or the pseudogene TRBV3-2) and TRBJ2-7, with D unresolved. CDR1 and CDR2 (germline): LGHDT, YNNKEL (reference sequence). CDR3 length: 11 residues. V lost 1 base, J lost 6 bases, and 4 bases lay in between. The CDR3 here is CASSQVSEQYF. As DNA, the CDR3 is TGTGCCAGCAGCCAAGTCTCCGAGCAGTACTTC.

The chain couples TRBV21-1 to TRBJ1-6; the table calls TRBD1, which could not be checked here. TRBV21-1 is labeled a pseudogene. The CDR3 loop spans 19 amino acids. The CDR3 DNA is TGTGCCAGCAGCCCCCGGGACAGGGGGCAAAGCTCCTATAATTCACCCCTCCACTTT. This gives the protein CASSPRDRGQSSYNSPLHF.